These 14 T cell receptor beta chains were sequenced from one sample in a study of blood T cell repertoires in COVID-19. Method: immunoSEQ multiplex PCR; TCRdb's copy keeps in-frame clones and lacks some. The sample lists a few hundred thousand clones; more than 65% were seen once. Sequencing was performed on peripheral blood. Every receptor here comes from a person aged 70 to 79 with COVID-19, enrolled during active disease.

This chain uses TRBV6-6 with TRBJ2-1; 15 positions agree with TRBD2. With V trimmed by 3 bases and J by 7 bases, 4 bases remained unmatched. Germline values: CDR1 MNHNY, CDR2 SVGAGI (reference sequence). The CDR3 length is 16 residues. DNA for the CDR3: TGTGCCAGCAGTTATCCGGGGACTAGCGGGAGGAATGAGCAGTTCTTC. It codes for CASSYPGTSGRNEQFF.

V gene TRBV28 combines with J gene TRBJ1-2; TRBD1 might be the D (6 bases). The CDR3 has 18 amino acids. V lost 4 bases and J lost 4, with 25 bases in between. Germline assignment: CDR1 MDHEN and CDR2 SYDVKM. The CDR3 DNA reads as TGTGCCAGCAGTTCCCCGAGGGGGGGATCGGGTCTAGCCTATGGCTACACCTTC. Its translation: CASSSPRGGSGLAYGYTF.

The rearrangement joins TRBV2 to TRBJ1-2, with a tentative D call TRBD1 (6 bases). The CDR3 extends over 18 amino acids. V shed 3 bases and J shed 3 bases, with 23 bases lying between them. Germline values: CDR1 SNHLY, CDR2 FYNNEI. CDR3 bases: TGTGCCAGCAGTGAGGGAGGGGGGGCTCGAATGGCGGACTATGGCTACACCTTC. Its protein is CASSEGGGARMADYGYTF.

The chain has TRBV5-4 and TRBJ2-2, with D possibly being TRBD1 (5 bases). This CDR3 spans 15 amino acids. Trimming stripped 4 bases from V and 2 bases from J, with 12 bases between. Germline CDR1 and CDR2: SGHNT and YYREEE (reference sequence). The CDR3 DNA follows: TGTGCCAGCAGCCCCAATCAGGGTAACACCGGGGAGCTGTTTTTT. Encoded protein: CASSPNQGNTGELFF.

J is TRBJ2-1 and V is TRBV6-4; D perhaps matches TRBD2 (5 bases). The CDR3 is made up of 16 amino acids. V lost 0 bases, J lost 2 bases, and 11 bases lay in between. Germline V CDR1 and CDR2: MRHNA, SNTAGT. Here the CDR3 reads CASSDSIELAYNEQFF. CDR3 nucleotide sequence: TGTGCCAGCAGTGACTCAATCGAACTAGCCTACAATGAGCAGTTCTTC.

The gene calls are TRBV19 and TRBJ2-1; possible D gene TRBD2, 6 bases. V gave up 1 base and J gave up 2 bases, with 9 bases separating them. This CDR3 contains 15 residues. CDR1 is LNHDA and CDR2 is SQIVND in the germline V gene (reference sequence). CDR3: CASSIVAVTYNEQFF. The CDR3, as DNA: TGTGCCAGTAGTATAGTAGCGGTTACCTACAATGAGCAGTTCTTC.

The genes are TRBV4-3 and TRBJ1-6; D perhaps matches TRBD1 (6 bases). In germline, CDR1 is LGHNA, CDR2 YSLEER. With 0 bases removed from V and 9 bases from J, the gap between germline ends came to 12 bases. The CDR3 contains 15 residues. The CDR3 here is CASSQEWTVGSPLHF. DNA of the CDR3: TGCGCCAGCAGCCAAGAGTGGACAGTCGGTTCACCCCTCCACTTT.

This clone was observed a single time. This chain uses TRBV12-3 or TRBV12-4 with TRBJ1-5; 8 bases map to TRBD1. V lost 6 bases to trimming and J lost 6 bases; unmatched junction nucleotides: 4. There are 13 residues in the CDR3. CDR3 coding DNA: TGTGCCAGCAGCGGACAGGGCACTCAGCCCCAGCATTTT. This translates into CASSGQGTQPQHF.

For the CDR3, the DNA is TGTGCCAGCAGGGAGGGGTACGCGAACACCGGGGAGCTGTTTTTT. Translating gives CASREGYANTGELFF. This sequence joins TRBV2 and TRBJ2-2, with TRBD2 as a possible D gene (6 bases). The V end lost 6 bases, the J end lost 0 bases, and 11 bases lay between the germline ends. From germline, CDR1 is SNHLY and CDR2 FYNNEI. The CDR3 consists of 15 residues.

The chain employs TRBV15 and TRBJ2-1, with TRBD2 matching 11 bases. CDR3 length equals 18 residues. CDR1 is LNHNV, CDR2 YYDKDF, per germline (reference sequence). With V trimmed by 3 bases and J by 8 bases, 15 bases remained unmatched. The DNA for the CDR3 is TGTGCCACCAGCAGCCCCACCCTGATTAGCGGGAGGGCTGATGAGCAGTTCTTC. Translating gives CATSSPTLISGRADEQFF.

CDR3 loop: CASGELSGSRQFF. The DNA for the CDR3 is TGTGCCAGCGGGGAATTGAGCGGGAGTAGGCAGTTCTTC. The rearrangement uses TRBV6-4 and TRBJ2-1, with 8 nucleotides matching TRBD2. The CDR3 length is 13 residues. The germline V gene encodes CDR1 MRHNA and CDR2 SNTAGT. The junction had 12 bases not matched to a gene; V was cut back by 8 bases and J by 12 bases.

The chain joins TRBV19 to TRBJ2-5; D unresolved. Trimming removed 3 bases at V and 4 bases at J, with 12 bases between. Germline CDR1 is LNHDA and CDR2 is SQIVND (reference sequence). The CDR3 totals 14 residues. CDR3 sequence reads: CASSINAVRETQYF. The CDR3 DNA reads as TGTGCCAGTAGTATTAATGCAGTTCGAGAGACCCAGTACTTC.

V gene TRBV19 combines with J gene TRBJ2-1, with D tentatively TRBD2 (5 bases). V lost 3 bases and J lost 6, with 12 bases in between. CDR3 length equals 14 residues. Germline V CDR1 and CDR2: LNHDA, SQIVND (reference sequence). In DNA form, the CDR3 reads TGTGCCAGTAGTATCAGGACTGCGAGCAATGAGCAGTTCTTC. Translating it yields CASSIRTASNEQFF.

The chain links TRBV7-3 to TRBJ1-1, with D perhaps matching TRBD1 (5 bases). CDR3 length: 13 amino acids. From germline, CDR1 is SGHTA and CDR2 FQGTGA. The V and J ends lost 3 bases and 5 bases respectively, with 10 bases between them. CDR3 DNA: TGTGCCAGCAGCTTCCTCAGGGATACTGAAGCTTTCTTT. Its protein is CASSFLRDTEAFF.